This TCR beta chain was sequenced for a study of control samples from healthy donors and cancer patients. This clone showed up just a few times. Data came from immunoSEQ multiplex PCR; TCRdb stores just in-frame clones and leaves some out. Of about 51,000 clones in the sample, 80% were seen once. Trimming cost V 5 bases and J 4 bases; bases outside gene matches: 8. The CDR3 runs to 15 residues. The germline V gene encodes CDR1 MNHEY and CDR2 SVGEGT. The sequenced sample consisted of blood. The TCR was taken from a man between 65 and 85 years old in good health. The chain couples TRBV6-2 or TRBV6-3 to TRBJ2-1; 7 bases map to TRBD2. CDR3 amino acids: CASSPTSAEYNEQFF. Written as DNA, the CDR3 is TGTGCCAGCAGTCCAACTAGCGCAGAATACAATGAGCAGTTCTTC.